This T cell receptor beta chain was documented in a study of shared clonotypes between healthy human individuals. Study context: Three plates were used per donor for CD4 naive, three for CD4 memory, two for CD8 naive and one for CD8 memory.

Repertoires were generated with immunoSEQ multiplex PCR, while TCRdb's copy carries only in-frame clones and drops some. The data hold 2.3 million or so clones, with approximately 95% observed a single time. Study observations and caveats: Among donors, sharing of clonotypes was expected to be affected by sequencing depth.

In the case of this clone: Its antigen is unidentified.

The TCR was taken from a young man in good health. Some clones in this sample may be carry-over from other donors' samples. The sequencing input was naive CD4+ T cells from PBMCs. The subset here: CD45RA+ positively selected.

CDR3 in amino acids: CAWSNRGGQPQHF. For the CDR3, the DNA is TGTGCCTGGAGTAACAGGGGGGGTCAGCCCCAGCATTTT. The J gene is TRBJ1-5, the V gene TRBV30; TRBD1 matches 8 bases. Germline CDR1 and CDR2: GTSNPN and SVGIG (reference sequence). This CDR3 is 13 amino acids long. Germline trimming cut 2 bases from V and 6 bases from J; bases unmatched to any gene: 3.